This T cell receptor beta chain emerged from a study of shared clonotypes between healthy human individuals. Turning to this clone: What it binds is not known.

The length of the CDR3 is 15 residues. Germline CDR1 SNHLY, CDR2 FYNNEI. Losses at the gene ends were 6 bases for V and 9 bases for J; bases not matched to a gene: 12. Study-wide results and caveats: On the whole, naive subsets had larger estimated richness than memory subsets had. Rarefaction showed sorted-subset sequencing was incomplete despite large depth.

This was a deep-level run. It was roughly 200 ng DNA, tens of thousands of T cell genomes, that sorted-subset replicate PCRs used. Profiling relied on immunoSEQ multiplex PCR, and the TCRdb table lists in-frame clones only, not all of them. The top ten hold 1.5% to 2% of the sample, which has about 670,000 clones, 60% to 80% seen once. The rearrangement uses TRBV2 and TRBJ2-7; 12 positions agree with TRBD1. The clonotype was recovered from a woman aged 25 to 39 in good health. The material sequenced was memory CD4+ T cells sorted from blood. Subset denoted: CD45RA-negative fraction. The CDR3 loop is CASREGDRGRSGQYF. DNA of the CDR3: TGTGCCAGCAGGGAGGGGGACAGGGGGCGCTCCGGGCAGTACTTC.